This T cell receptor (beta chain) was sequenced in a study of CD8+ T cells in alopecia areata. Study details: At a dose of 5 to 10 mg twice daily, oral tofacitinib was given to treated patients.

General observations from the study: Across lesional scalp, and particularly alopecia totalis/universalis, clonality surpassed that of normal scalp.

Extraction of RNA preceded its reverse transcription into cDNA, which served as the sequencing template. Measured with immunoSEQ multiplex PCR; TCRdb has only the in-frame clones, and not every one. The sample contains roughly 200,000 clones, about 63% of which appear only once. Lesional scalp tissue (obtained by punch biopsy) and peripheral blood were collected from alopecia areata patients. A few counts support this clone. The antigen is unknown. Sequencing used CD4+ T cells sorted from blood, obtained at week 0. The clonotype originates from a human donor with alopecia areata.

The CDR3 DNA follows: TGTGCCAGCAGGTCTCGAGGGACTCTAACCTACGAGCAGTACTTC. Residues: CASRSRGTLTYEQYF. The gene calls are TRBV6-6 and TRBJ2-7; TRBD2 might be the D (6 bases). The CDR3 consists of 15 residues. The germline gives CDR1 MNHNY, CDR2 SVGAGI (reference sequence). The V end was cut by 6 bases, the J end by 2 bases, with 17 bases between.